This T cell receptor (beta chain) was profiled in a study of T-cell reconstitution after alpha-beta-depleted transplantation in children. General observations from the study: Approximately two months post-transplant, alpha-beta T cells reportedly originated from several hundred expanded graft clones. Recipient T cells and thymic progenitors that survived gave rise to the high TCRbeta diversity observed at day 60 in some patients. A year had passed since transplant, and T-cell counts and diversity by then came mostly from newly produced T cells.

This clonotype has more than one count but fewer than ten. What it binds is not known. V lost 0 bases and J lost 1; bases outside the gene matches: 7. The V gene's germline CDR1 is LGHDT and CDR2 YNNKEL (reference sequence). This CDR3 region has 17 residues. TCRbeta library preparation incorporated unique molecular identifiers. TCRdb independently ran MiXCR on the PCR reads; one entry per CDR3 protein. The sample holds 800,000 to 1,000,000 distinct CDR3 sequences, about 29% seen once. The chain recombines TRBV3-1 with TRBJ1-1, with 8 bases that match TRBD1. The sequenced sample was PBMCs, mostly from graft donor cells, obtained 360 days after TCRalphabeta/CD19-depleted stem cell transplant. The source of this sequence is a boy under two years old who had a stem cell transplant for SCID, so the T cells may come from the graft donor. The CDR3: CASSQEARTGWNTEAFF. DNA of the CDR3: TGTGCCAGCAGCCAAGAGGCTAGGACAGGGTGGAACACTGAAGCTTTCTTT.